This entry describes one T cell receptor beta chain. Assay used: immunoSEQ multiplex PCR; TCRdb lists only in-frame clones, some missing. The top ten clones hold 4.7% of a sample with 250,000 or so clones, 82% of them seen once. The sample is drawn from a study of blood T cell repertoires in COVID-19. About the research overall: The United States, Italy and Spain supplied acute and convalescent COVID-19 samples. Nucleic acid was either cDNA or gDNA, and it came from T cells, B-cell-depleted T cells, or PBMCs.

CDR1 SGHTA and CDR2 FQGNSA come from the germline V gene. The CDR3 is 17 residues long. The V segment lost 1 base and the J segment 4 bases; nucleotides outside the gene matches: 7. The TCR sequence derives from a woman in her seventies with acute or convalescent COVID-19. J is TRBJ1-6 and V is TRBV7-2, with 7 nucleotides matching TRBD1. The specimen sequenced was peripheral blood. CDR3 in amino acids: CASSLVRGTAYNSPLHF. In DNA form, the CDR3 reads TGTGCCAGCAGCTTAGTTAGGGGGACAGCTTATAATTCACCCCTCCACTTT.